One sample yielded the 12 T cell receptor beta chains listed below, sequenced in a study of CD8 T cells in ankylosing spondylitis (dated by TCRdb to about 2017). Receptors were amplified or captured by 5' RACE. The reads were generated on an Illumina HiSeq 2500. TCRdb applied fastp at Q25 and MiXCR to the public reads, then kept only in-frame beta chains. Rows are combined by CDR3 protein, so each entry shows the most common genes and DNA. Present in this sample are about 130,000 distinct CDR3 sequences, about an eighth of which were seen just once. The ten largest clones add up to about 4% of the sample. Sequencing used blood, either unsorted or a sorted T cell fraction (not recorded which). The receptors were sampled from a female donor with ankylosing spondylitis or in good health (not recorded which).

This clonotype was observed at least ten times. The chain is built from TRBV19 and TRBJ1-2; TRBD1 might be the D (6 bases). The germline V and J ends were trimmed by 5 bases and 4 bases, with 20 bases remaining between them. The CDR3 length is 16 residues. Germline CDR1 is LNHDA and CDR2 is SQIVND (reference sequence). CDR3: CASSHQGPHLSYGYTF. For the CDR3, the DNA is TGTGCCAGTAGTCATCAGGGGCCCCACCTATCCTATGGCTACACCTTC. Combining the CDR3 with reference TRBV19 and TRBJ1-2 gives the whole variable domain DGGITQSPKYLFRKEGQNVTLSCEQNLNHDAMYWYRQDPGQGLRLIYYSQIVNDFQKGDIAEGYSVSREKKESFPLTVTSAQKNPTAFYLCASSHQGPHLSYGYTFGSGTRLTVV.

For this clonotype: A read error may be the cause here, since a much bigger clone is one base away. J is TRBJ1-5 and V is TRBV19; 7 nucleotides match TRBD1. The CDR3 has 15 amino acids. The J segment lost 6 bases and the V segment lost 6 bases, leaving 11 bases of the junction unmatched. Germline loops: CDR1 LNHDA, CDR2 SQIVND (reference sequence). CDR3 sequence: CASSGPETGSQPQHF. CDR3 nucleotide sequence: TGTGCCAGTAGCGGGCCGGAGACAGGGTCTCAGCCCCAGCATTTT. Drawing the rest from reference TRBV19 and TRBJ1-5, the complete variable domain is DGGITQSPKYLFRKEGQNVTLSCEQNLNHDAMYWYRQDPGQGLRLIYYSQIVNDFQKGDIAEGYSVSREKKESFPLTVTSAQKNPTAFYLCASSGPETGSQPQHFGDGTRLSIL.

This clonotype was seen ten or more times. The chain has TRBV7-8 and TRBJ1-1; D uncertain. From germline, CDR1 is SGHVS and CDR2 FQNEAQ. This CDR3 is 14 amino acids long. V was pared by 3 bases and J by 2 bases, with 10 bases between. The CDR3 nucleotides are TGTGCCAGCAGCTTTCGGGCGGGAAACACTGAAGCTTTCTTT. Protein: CASSFRAGNTEAFF.

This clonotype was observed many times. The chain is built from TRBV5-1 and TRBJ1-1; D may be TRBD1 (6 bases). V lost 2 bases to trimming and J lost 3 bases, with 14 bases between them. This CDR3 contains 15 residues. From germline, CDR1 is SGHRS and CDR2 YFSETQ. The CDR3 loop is CASSFATGRHTEAFF. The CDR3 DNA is TGCGCCAGCAGCTTTGCCACAGGGAGGCACACTGAAGCTTTCTTT.

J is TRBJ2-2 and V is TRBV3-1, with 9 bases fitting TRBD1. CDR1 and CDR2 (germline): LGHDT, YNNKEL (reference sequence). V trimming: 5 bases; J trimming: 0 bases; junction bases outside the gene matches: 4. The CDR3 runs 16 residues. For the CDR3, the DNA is TGTGCCAGCAGCACCCGGACAGGGGCGAACACCGGGGAGCTGTTTTTT. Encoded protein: CASSTRTGANTGELFF.

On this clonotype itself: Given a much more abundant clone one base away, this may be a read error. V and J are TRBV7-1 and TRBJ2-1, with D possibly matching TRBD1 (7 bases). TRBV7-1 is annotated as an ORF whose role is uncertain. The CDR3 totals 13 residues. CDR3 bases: TGTGCCGGCAGTTCACAGGGGAGGAATGAGCAGTTCTTC. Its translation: CAGSSQGRNEQFF.

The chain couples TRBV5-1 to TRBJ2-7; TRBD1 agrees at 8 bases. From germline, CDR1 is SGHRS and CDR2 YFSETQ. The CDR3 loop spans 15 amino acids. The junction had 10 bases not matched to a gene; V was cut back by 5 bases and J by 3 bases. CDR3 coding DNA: TGCGCCAGCAGGTTCCGGGACAGGAATCTCTACGAGCAGTACTTC. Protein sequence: CASRFRDRNLYEQYF.

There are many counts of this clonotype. The CDR3, as DNA: TGCGCCAGCAGTTTGGCGGGCGTAGGTCAGCCCCAGCATTTT. Residues: CASSLAGVGQPQHF. This chain connects TRBV10-1 to TRBJ1-5, with no clear D. Trimming cost V 5 bases and J 6 bases, with 14 bases left between them. CDR1 is WNHNN and CDR2 is SYGVQD in the germline V gene (reference sequence). The CDR3 covers 14 residues.

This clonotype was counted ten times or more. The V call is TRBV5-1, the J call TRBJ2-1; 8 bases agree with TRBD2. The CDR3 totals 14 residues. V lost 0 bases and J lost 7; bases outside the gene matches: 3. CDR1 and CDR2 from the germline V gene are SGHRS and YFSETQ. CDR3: CASSLGAGENEQFF. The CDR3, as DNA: TGCGCCAGCAGCTTGGGAGCGGGAGAAAATGAGCAGTTCTTC.

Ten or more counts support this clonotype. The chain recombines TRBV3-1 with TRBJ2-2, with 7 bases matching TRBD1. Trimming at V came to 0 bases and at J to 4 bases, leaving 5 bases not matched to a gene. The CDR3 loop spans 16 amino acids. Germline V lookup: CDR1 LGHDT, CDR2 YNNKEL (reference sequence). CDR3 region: CASSQEGQRVTGELFF. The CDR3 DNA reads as TGTGCCAGCAGCCAAGAGGGACAGAGAGTCACCGGGGAGCTGTTTTTT.

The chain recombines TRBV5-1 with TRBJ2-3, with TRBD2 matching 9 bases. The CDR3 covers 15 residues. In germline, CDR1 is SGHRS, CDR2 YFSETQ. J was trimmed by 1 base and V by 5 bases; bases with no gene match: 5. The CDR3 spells CASRIVAGGTDTQYF. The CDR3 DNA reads TGCGCCAGCAGAATAGTAGCGGGAGGCACAGATACGCAGTATTTT.

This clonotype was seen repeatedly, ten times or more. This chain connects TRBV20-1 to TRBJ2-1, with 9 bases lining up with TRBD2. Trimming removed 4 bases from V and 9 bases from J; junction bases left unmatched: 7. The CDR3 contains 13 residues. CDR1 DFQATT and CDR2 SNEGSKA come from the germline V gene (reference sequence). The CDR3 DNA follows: TGCAGTGCTAAGGCGGGAGGGCCGTCTGAGCAGTTCTTC. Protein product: CSAKAGGPSEQFF.